This is a list of T cell receptor beta chains from one sample in a study of OX40 agonist ivuxolimab in advanced cancers. Sequencing was performed with immunoSEQ multiplex PCR; in TCRdb, only in-frame clones are kept and a portion is missing. Here the sample spans under 90,000 clones, around 83% being singletons. Sequences were derived from CD4+ or CD8+ T cells sorted from blood, sampled in a trial of the OX40 agonist ivuxolimab. The receptor set was obtained from an adult with an advanced solid tumor such as melanoma, head and neck, liver or kidney cancer. Each CDR3 is given with its conserved first and last residue. Each record gives: D gene, J gene, clone size, V gene, CDR3 DNA, CDR3 protein. The D gene is left open where the match is weak. The size of a clone is reported for some rows only, either as once, few or many, or as a class for expanded clones.

d_call: TRBD2; j_call: TRBJ2-4; clone_size: NA; v_call: TRBV7-2; cdr3_nt: TGTGCCAGCAGTCGGGGACTAGCAGCCAAAAACATTCAGTACTTC; cdr3_aa: CASSRGLAAKNIQYF
d_call: NA; j_call: TRBJ1-3; clone_size: NA; v_call: TRBV5-1; cdr3_nt: TGCGCCAGCAGCTTGGAAGGGAGCTCTGGAAACACCATATATTTT; cdr3_aa: CASSLEGSSGNTIYF
d_call: NA; j_call: TRBJ2-7; clone_size: NA; v_call: TRBV5-6; cdr3_nt: TGTGCCAGCAGCTTGGAAGGGATCGAGCAGTACTTC; cdr3_aa: CASSLEGIEQYF
d_call: NA; j_call: TRBJ2-5; clone_size: few; v_call: TRBV5-1; cdr3_nt: TGCGCCAGCAGCTCAACCTACCAAGAGACCCAGTACTTC; cdr3_aa: CASSSTYQETQYF
d_call: NA; j_call: TRBJ2-3; clone_size: NA; v_call: TRBV25-1; cdr3_nt: TGTGCCAGCAGTGCGGGGGGCACAGATACGCAGTATTTT; cdr3_aa: CASSAGGTDTQYF
d_call: TRBD2; j_call: TRBJ2-7; clone_size: NA; v_call: TRBV19; cdr3_nt: TGTGCCAGTAGTATATCACCCCTACTAGCGACCTACGAGCAGTACTTC; cdr3_aa: CASSISPLLATYEQYF
d_call: NA; j_call: TRBJ2-4; clone_size: NA; v_call: TRBV6-1; cdr3_nt: TGTGCCAGCAGTGAGAGTTACATTCAGTACTTC; cdr3_aa: CASSESYIQYF
d_call: NA; j_call: TRBJ2-6; clone_size: once; v_call: TRBV5-1; cdr3_nt: TGCGCCAGCAGCAACCTGGGGTCTGGGGCCAACGTCCTGACTTTC; cdr3_aa: CASSNLGSGANVLTF
d_call: NA; j_call: TRBJ2-1; clone_size: NA; v_call: TRBV6-4; cdr3_nt: TGTGCCAGCAGTGAATGGGAAGGAAGCGAGCAGTTCTTC; cdr3_aa: CASSEWEGSEQFF
d_call: TRBD2; j_call: TRBJ2-1; clone_size: NA; v_call: TRBV5-1; cdr3_nt: TGCGCCAGCAGCTTGGCGACTAGCGGGGGGGTATATGAGCAGTTCTTC; cdr3_aa: CASSLATSGGVYEQFF
d_call: NA; j_call: TRBJ1-2; clone_size: NA; v_call: TRBV28; cdr3_nt: TGTGCCAGCAGTTCCGCCTATGGCTACACCTTC; cdr3_aa: CASSSAYGYTF
d_call: NA; j_call: TRBJ2-7; clone_size: NA; v_call: TRBV28; cdr3_nt: TGTGCCAGCACCCTCAGTAGTCTGGGCCACGAGCAGTACTTC; cdr3_aa: CASTLSSLGHEQYF
d_call: TRBD1; j_call: TRBJ2-1; clone_size: NA; v_call: TRBV7-2; cdr3_nt: TGTGCCAGCAGCATACAGGGGGGCCGATCCTACAATGAGCAGTTCTTC; cdr3_aa: CASSIQGGRSYNEQFF
d_call: NA; j_call: TRBJ2-1; clone_size: NA; v_call: TRBV5-1; cdr3_nt: TGCGCCAGCAGCTTGGGACTCCCCAATGAGCAGTTCTTC; cdr3_aa: CASSLGLPNEQFF
d_call: TRBD2; j_call: TRBJ2-7; clone_size: NA; v_call: TRBV9; cdr3_nt: TGTGCCAGCAGCGTTGAACTAGCGGGTCACGAGCAGTACTTC; cdr3_aa: CASSVELAGHEQYF
d_call: TRBD1; j_call: TRBJ2-5; clone_size: NA; v_call: TRBV5-1; cdr3_nt: TGCGCCAGCAGCTTGGCCAAGGGGGCGGAGACCCAGTACTTC; cdr3_aa: CASSLAKGAETQYF
d_call: NA; j_call: TRBJ2-6; clone_size: NA; v_call: TRBV28; cdr3_nt: TGTGCCAGCAGTGCGGGACAAATCTCTGGGGCCAACGTCCTGACTTTC; cdr3_aa: CASSAGQISGANVLTF
d_call: NA; j_call: TRBJ2-6; clone_size: NA; v_call: TRBV7-8; cdr3_nt: TGTGCCACCCAATGGAGCTCTGGGGCCAACGTCCTGACTTTC; cdr3_aa: CATQWSSGANVLTF
d_call: TRBD2; j_call: TRBJ2-3; clone_size: NA; v_call: TRBV5-4; cdr3_nt: TGTGCCAGCAGCCCTACACATAGACTAGCGGGGGACACAGATACGCAGTATTTT; cdr3_aa: CASSPTHRLAGDTDTQYF
d_call: NA; j_call: TRBJ2-7; clone_size: NA; v_call: TRBV6-6; cdr3_nt: TGTGCCAGCAGTTACGGAGGGGCCCGCTACGAGCAGTACTTC; cdr3_aa: CASSYGGARYEQYF
d_call: NA; j_call: TRBJ1-5; clone_size: NA; v_call: TRBV7-9; cdr3_nt: TGTGCCAGCAGCTTAGACGGGAGCAATCAGCCCCAGCATTTT; cdr3_aa: CASSLDGSNQPQHF
d_call: NA; j_call: TRBJ1-2; clone_size: NA; v_call: TRBV30; cdr3_nt: TGTGCCTGGGCTGGGTATACCCCTGGGAATGGCTACACCTTC; cdr3_aa: CAWAGYTPGNGYTF
d_call: NA; j_call: TRBJ1-6; clone_size: NA; v_call: TRBV13; cdr3_nt: TGTGCCAGCAGCTTAGGAGAGGGGGTGGGGGGGGGTTCACCCCTCCACTTT; cdr3_aa: CASSLGEGVGGGSPLHF
d_call: NA; j_call: TRBJ2-1; clone_size: NA; v_call: TRBV10-3; cdr3_nt: TGTGCCATCAGTGGACTGCTTTCCTACAATGAGCAGTTCTTC; cdr3_aa: CAISGLLSYNEQFF
d_call: TRBD1; j_call: TRBJ1-1; clone_size: NA; v_call: TRBV6-6; cdr3_nt: TGTGCCAGCAGGGGGACAGACATGAACACTGAAGCTTTCTTT; cdr3_aa: CASRGTDMNTEAFF
d_call: NA; j_call: TRBJ2-3; clone_size: NA; v_call: TRBV19; cdr3_nt: TGTGCCAGTAGTATCTTGCCTTACGCAGATACGCAGTATTTT; cdr3_aa: CASSILPYADTQYF
d_call: NA; j_call: TRBJ2-5; clone_size: NA; v_call: TRBV30; cdr3_nt: TGTGCCTGGAGCCCACCGGCCACTTCCCGGACCCAGTACTTC; cdr3_aa: CAWSPPATSRTQYF
d_call: NA; j_call: TRBJ2-2; clone_size: once; v_call: TRBV15; cdr3_nt: TGTGCCACCAGGGGGGCGAACACCGGGGAGCTGTTTTTT; cdr3_aa: CATRGANTGELFF
d_call: TRBD1; j_call: TRBJ1-2; clone_size: once; v_call: TRBV6-5; cdr3_nt: TGTGCCGTAAACAGGGGGTCTGGCTACACCTTC; cdr3_aa: CAVNRGSGYTF
d_call: NA; j_call: TRBJ2-1; clone_size: NA; v_call: TRBV18; cdr3_nt: TGTGCCAGCTCACCCCCCCCAGGGTGGAATGAGCAGTTCTTC; cdr3_aa: CASSPPPGWNEQFF
d_call: TRBD2; j_call: TRBJ2-7; clone_size: once; v_call: TRBV27; cdr3_nt: TGTGCCAGCAGATACGGGACTAGCGGGAGTATCGAGCAGTACTTC; cdr3_aa: CASRYGTSGSIEQYF
d_call: NA; j_call: TRBJ1-6; clone_size: NA; v_call: TRBV27; cdr3_nt: TGTGCCAGCGCGGGTAGCTCCTATAATTCACCCCTCCACTTT; cdr3_aa: CASAGSSYNSPLHF
d_call: NA; j_call: TRBJ1-6; clone_size: NA; v_call: TRBV14; cdr3_nt: TGTGCCAGCAGCCTGAGAGGACATTCCCCCTTT; cdr3_aa: CASSLRGHSPF
d_call: NA; j_call: TRBJ1-5; clone_size: few; v_call: TRBV7-2; cdr3_nt: TGTGCCAGCAGCTTGGGAGGGGGCAATCAGCCCCAGCATTTT; cdr3_aa: CASSLGGGNQPQHF
d_call: NA; j_call: TRBJ2-7; clone_size: once; v_call: TRBV27; cdr3_nt: TGTGCCAGCAGTCTACAGCCTGCCTACGAGCAGTACTTC; cdr3_aa: CASSLQPAYEQYF
d_call: TRBD1; j_call: TRBJ2-7; clone_size: NA; v_call: TRBV7-6; cdr3_nt: TGTGCCAGCAGCCTTGGGTTGACAGGGGGCAAGTACGAGCAGTACTTC; cdr3_aa: CASSLGLTGGKYEQYF
d_call: NA; j_call: TRBJ1-5; clone_size: NA; v_call: TRBV6-6; cdr3_nt: TGTGCCAGCAGCACCGAGCCCCCCGCGCGCAATCAGCCCCAGCATTTT; cdr3_aa: CASSTEPPARNQPQHF